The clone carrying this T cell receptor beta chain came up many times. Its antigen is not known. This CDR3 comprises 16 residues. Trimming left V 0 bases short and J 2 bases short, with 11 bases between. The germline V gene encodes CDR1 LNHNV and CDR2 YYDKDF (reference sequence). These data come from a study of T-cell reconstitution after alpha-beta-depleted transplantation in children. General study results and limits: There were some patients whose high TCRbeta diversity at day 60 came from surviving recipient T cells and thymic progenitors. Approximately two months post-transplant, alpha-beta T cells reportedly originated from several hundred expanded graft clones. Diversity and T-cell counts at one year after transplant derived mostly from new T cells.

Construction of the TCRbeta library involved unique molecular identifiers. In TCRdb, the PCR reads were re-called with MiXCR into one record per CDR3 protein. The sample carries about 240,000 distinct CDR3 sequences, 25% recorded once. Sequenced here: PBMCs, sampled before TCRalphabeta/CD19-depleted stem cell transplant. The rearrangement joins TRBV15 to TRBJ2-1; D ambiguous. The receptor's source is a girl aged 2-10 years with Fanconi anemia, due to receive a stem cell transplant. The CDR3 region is CATSREFVEAYNEQFF. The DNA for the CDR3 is TGTGCCACCAGCAGAGAATTCGTCGAGGCCTACAATGAGCAGTTCTTC.